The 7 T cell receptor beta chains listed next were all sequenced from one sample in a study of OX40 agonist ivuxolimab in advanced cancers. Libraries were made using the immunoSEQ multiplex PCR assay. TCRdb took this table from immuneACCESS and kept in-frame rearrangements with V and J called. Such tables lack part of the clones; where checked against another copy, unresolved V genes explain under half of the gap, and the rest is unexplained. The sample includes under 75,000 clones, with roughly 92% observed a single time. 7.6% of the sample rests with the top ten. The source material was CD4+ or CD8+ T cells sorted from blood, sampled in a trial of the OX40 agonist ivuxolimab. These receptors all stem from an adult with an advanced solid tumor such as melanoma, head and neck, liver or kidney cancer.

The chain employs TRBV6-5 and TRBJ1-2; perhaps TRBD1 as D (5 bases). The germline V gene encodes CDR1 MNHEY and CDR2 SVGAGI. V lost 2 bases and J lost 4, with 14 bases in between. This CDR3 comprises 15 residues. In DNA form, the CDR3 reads TGTGCCAGCAGTTACGTCAGGGAGGAGGTCTATGGCTACACCTTC. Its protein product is CASSYVREEVYGYTF.

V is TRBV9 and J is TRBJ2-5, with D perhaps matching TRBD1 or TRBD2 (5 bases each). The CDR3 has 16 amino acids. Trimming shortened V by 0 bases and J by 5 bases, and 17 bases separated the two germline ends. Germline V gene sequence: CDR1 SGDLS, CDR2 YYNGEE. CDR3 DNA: TGTGCCAGCAGCGTAGCAAGCCTTGTTTGGGGGGAGACCCAGTACTTC. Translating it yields CASSVASLVWGETQYF.

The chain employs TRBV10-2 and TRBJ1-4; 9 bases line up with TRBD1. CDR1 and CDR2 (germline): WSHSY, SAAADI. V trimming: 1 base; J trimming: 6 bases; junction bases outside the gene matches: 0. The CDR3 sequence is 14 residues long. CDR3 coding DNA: TGCGCCAGCAGTGAGTGGGACAGGGATGAAAAACTGTTTTTT. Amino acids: CASSEWDRDEKLFF.

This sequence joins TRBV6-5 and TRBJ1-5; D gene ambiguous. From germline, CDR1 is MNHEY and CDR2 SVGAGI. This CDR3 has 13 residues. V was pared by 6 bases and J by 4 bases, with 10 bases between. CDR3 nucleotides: TGTGCCAGCAGCCAACCCGGGAATCAGCCCCAGCATTTT. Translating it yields CASSQPGNQPQHF.

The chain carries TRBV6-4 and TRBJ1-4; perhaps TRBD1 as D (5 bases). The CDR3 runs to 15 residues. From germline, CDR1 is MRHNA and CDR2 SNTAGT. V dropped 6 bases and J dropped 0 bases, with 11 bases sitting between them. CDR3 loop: CASSAREATNEKLFF. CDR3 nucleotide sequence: TGTGCCAGCAGCGCCAGGGAGGCAACTAATGAAAAACTGTTTTTT.

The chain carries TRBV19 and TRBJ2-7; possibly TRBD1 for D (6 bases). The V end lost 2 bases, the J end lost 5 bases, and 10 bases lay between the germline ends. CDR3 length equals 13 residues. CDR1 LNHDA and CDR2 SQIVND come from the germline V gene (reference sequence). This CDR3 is CASSIYRAHEQYF. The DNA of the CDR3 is TGTGCCAGTAGTATATACAGGGCTCACGAGCAGTACTTC.

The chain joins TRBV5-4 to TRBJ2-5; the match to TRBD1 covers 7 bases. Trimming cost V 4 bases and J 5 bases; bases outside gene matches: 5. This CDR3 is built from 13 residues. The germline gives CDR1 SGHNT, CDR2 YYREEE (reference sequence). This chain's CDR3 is CASSLQGWETQYF. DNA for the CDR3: TGTGCCAGCAGCCTACAGGGGTGGGAGACCCAGTACTTC.